These T cell receptor beta chains were read from a single sample in a study of cytomegalovirus exposure and HLA in healthy donors. Here immunoSEQ multiplex PCR was the method, and the copy in TCRdb shows in-frame clones only, minus some. The sample yields roughly 150,000 clones, 9.4% seen once. Sequenced sample: PBMCs. The source of these receptors is a male donor in good health and CMV-seronegative. The CDR3 runs from the conserved cysteine through the conserved F or W. A D gene is named only where the DNA matches it firmly. The listing skips clone size in some rows; elsewhere it reads once, few, many or a size class.

D gene	clone size	V gene	J gene	CDR3 DNA	CDR3 protein
TRBD2	many	TRBV4-3	TRBJ2-3	TGCGCCAGCAGCCTCATGACTAGCGGGGGCGGCACAGATACGCAGTATTTT	CASSLMTSGGGTDTQYF
NA	NA	TRBV19	TRBJ1-3	TGTGCCAGTAGTGCTTACAGCTCTGGAAACACCATATATTTT	CASSAYSSGNTIYF
NA	few	TRBV5-1	TRBJ2-6	TGCGCCAGCAGCGCCAGCTCTGGGGCCAACGTCCTGACTTTC	CASSASSGANVLTF
NA	NA	TRBV19	TRBJ1-5	TGTGCCAGTAGCCCGGGGAAGCAGCCCCAGCATTTT	CASSPGKQPQHF
TRBD1	NA	TRBV18	TRBJ1-2	TGTGCCAGCTCACTCCAGGGGGCTAACTATGGCTACACCTTC	CASSLQGANYGYTF
NA	few	TRBV7-9	TRBJ1-1	TGTGCCAGCAGCCCCCGAGGGTCGAACACTGAAGCTTTCTTT	CASSPRGSNTEAFF
NA	NA	TRBV7-2	TRBJ1-5	TGTGCCAGCAGTGTCTTGAGCGGGCAGGGGCCCCAGCATTTT	CASSVLSGQGPQHF
TRBD2	few	TRBV5-4	TRBJ2-7	TGTGCCAGCAGCTTTGGGACTAGCGGGACCTACGAGCAGTACTTC	CASSFGTSGTYEQYF
TRBD1	few	TRBV6-5	TRBJ2-7	TGTGCCAGCAGAACAACAGGGGGATCCTACGAGCAGTACTTC	CASRTTGGSYEQYF
NA	NA	TRBV5-4	TRBJ2-1	TGTGCCAGCAGCTCACGGCGGGGCCAGTACAATGAGCAGTTCTTC	CASSSRRGQYNEQFF
TRBD1	NA	TRBV19	TRBJ2-3	TGTGCCAGTAGCTTATCCAGGGGGCCCTCGGATACGCAGTATTTT	CASSLSRGPSDTQYF
NA	NA	TRBV28	TRBJ2-5	TGTGCCAGCAGTTTACCGCAAGAGACCCAGTACTTC	CASSLPQETQYF
TRBD2	few	TRBV4-2	TRBJ2-1	TGTGCCAGCAGCCAAGATGGAACGGGGGGGCCCAATGAGCAGTTCTTC	CASSQDGTGGPNEQFF
NA	few	TRBV2	TRBJ2-1	TGTGCCAGCACCCTGACAGGGACTTTTTGGAATGAGCAGTTCTTC	CASTLTGTFWNEQFF
NA	NA	TRBV6-5	TRBJ2-7	TGTGCCAGCAGTTACTCGGGGGGGCTCGAGCAGTACTTC	CASSYSGGLEQYF
TRBD1	NA	TRBV7-9	TRBJ2-5	TGTGCCAGCAGCTTAAAGGGCCAGGGGGCGTACCGGGAGACCCAGTACTTC	CASSLKGQGAYRETQYF
NA	few	TRBV7-9	TRBJ2-6	TGTGCCAGCAGCTTAGTAGCGACGGTGAGCTCTGGGGCCAACGTCCTGACTTTC	CASSLVATVSSGANVLTF
NA	few	TRBV5-1	TRBJ1-1	TGCGCCAGCAGCCTTGGGACATCTATGAACACTGAAGCTTTCTTT	CASSLGTSMNTEAFF
NA	NA	TRBV25-1	TRBJ1-2	TGTGCCAGCAGTGAGTCAACTGGGGGGGTCCGTTATGGCTACACCTTC	CASSESTGGVRYGYTF
TRBD1	few	TRBV11-2	TRBJ1-4	TGTGCCAGCAGCGCATGGACAGGGACTTCAACTAATGAAAAACTGTTTTTT	CASSAWTGTSTNEKLFF
TRBD2	NA	TRBV4-1	TRBJ2-7	TGCGCCAGCAGCCAAGATGGGGCGGGAGAGGCCGAGCAGTACTTC	CASSQDGAGEAEQYF
TRBD1	NA	TRBV4-2	TRBJ1-4	TGTGCCAGCAGCCCCGCTCAGGGGGAAGGAGAAAAACTGTTTTTT	CASSPAQGEGEKLFF
NA	few	TRBV5-1	TRBJ2-3	TGCGCCAGCAGCCCCGAGGGCACAGATACGCAGTATTTT	CASSPEGTDTQYF
NA	few	TRBV14	TRBJ2-3	TGTGCCAGCAGCCAAGATCGGGGAGCTGGTACGGATACGCAGTATTTT	CASSQDRGAGTDTQYF